This T cell receptor (beta chain) was sequenced during a study of blood T cell repertoires in COVID-19. Per germline, CDR1 MNHEY and CDR2 SVGEGT. V gave up 8 bases and J gave up 4 bases, with 21 bases separating them. CDR3 length: 17 residues. The repertoire was sequenced with immunoSEQ multiplex PCR; TCRdb's copy has only in-frame clones and lacks some. Of around 250,000 clones listed, around 87% are singletons. The receptor comes from a woman aged 60-75 years with COVID-19, enrolled during active disease. The V gene is TRBV6-2 or TRBV6-3, the J gene TRBJ1-6, with D perhaps TRBD1 (5 bases). Input material: peripheral blood. CDR3 region: CASGFIKTSGYNSPLHF. In DNA form, the CDR3 reads TGTGCCAGCGGTTTCATTAAGACGTCAGGGTATAATTCACCCCTCCACTTT.